This T cell receptor (beta chain) was found in a study of low-dose radiotherapy and immunotherapy resistance in tumors (dated by TCRdb to between 2021 and 2024). Broadly, across the study: In Cohort 1, 0.5 Gy per fraction was delivered every 2 weeks, and a total PTV dose of 6.5 Gy was prescribed. Patients in Cohort 2 were given 1 Gy per fraction every two weeks, for a total of 13 Gy across 26 weeks. Nivolumab was administered intravenously as a 240 mg flat dose every two weeks, and ipilimumab was administered intravenously at 1 mg/kg every six weeks. Cyclophosphamide 200 mg/m2 was given intravenously every two weeks, one day before each radiation and immunotherapy administration. Starting on cycle 1 day 1, patients took 300 mg of aspirin by mouth once daily for four cycles. Trial participants were not randomized into treatment groups. Eight patients were included in the translational analysis: three from the first dose cohort and the first five from the second dose cohort.

This clonotype was detected ten times or more. It lacks a known antigen. The input lacks base qualities; no much larger clone sits a single base away. TCRdb names Illumina HiSeq 2500 as the instrument used. Superscript III and a set of TRAV- and TRBV-specific primers were used to synthesize first-strand cDNA, so that both TCRalpha and TCRbeta chains were covered. TCRs were amplified with Phusion for 15 to 20 PCR cycles using a constant-region primer together with the adapter attached to the V primers. Isolated mRNA was amplified with the MessageAmp II aRNA Amplification Kit, using a roughly 17-hour in vitro transcription at 37°C. mRNA for TCR sequencing was isolated with the Dynabeads mRNA DIRECT Purification Kit. Indexed Illumina adapters were added in a second roughly 25-cycle Phusion PCR, and the resulting products were purified with AMPure XP beads. Concerning the study's data processing: Using custom Perl scripts, TCR sequences that encoded the same protein were pooled, out-of-frame sequences were dropped, and the abundance of each clonotype was calculated. TCR sequences supported by only a single read were excluded from analysis. Shannon entropy, Gini index, clonality, richness, and the frequency of TCRs shared between repertoires were included as repertoire metrics. TCRdb reprocessing: public reads trimmed at Q25 with fastp, clones called with MiXCR, in-frame beta chains kept. CDR3 protein duplicates are merged, each entry listing the most common genes and DNA. None of the V and J calls come from the authors' own analysis; TCRdb made them. The sample table records tens of thousands of distinct CDR3 sequences; 20% to 25% of these occur just once. The ten largest make up roughly 13% of the sample.

The CDR3 holds 16 amino acids from the cysteine to the phenylalanine. Only the CDR3 DNA stays, 48 bases, in frame from base 1. V is cut by 0 bases and J by 4 bases, and the space between the germline ends is 14 bases. From the germline V gene, CDR1 is KGHDR and CDR2 is SFDVKD. The time point label here, explained by the study, means: after trial treatment. According to the study, the label for this sample's treatment or condition signals: LDRT plus nivolumab, ipilimumab, low-dose cyclophosphamide and aspirin (RACIN trial). Donors were enrolled in RACIN, a single-arm phase I dose-escalation trial in which nivolumab, ipilimumab, aspirin, low-dose cyclophosphamide and low-dose radiotherapy were combined. Patients were eligible if they had advanced solid tumors that were TIL-negative.

This clonotype was obtained from a female donor with ovarian cancer. The material sequenced was PBMCs, taken after low-dose radiotherapy plus immunotherapy. The V gene is TRBV24-1 and the J gene is TRBJ2-5; TRBD2 might be the D gene, on 5 matching bases. The CDR3 here reads CATSDLRSGYGETQYF. In nucleotides, the sequence is TGTGCCACCAGTGATTTGCGGTCGGGATATGGAGAGACCCAGTACTTC.